Sequencing of this TCR beta chain was carried out in a study of control samples from healthy donors and cancer patients. TCRdb's table, derived via immunoSEQ multiplex PCR, lists solely in-frame clones and lacks some. The table has fewer than 110,000 clones, about 89% seen once. Germline-derived CDR1 and CDR2 are KGHDR and SFDVKD. The CDR3 is 17 amino acids. Trimming stripped 1 base from V and 5 bases from J, with 16 bases between. This TCR was sampled from a man aged 60 to 69 with lung cancer. Sequenced sample: PBMCs. This chain joins TRBV24-1 and TRBJ2-2; D remains unclear. The CDR3 DNA sequence: TGTGCCACCAGTGATTTTCGGAAAGGACCGGTGACCGGGGAGCTGTTTTTT. Translated: CATSDFRKGPVTGELFF.